Presented here are 6 T cell receptor beta chains from one specimen sequenced in a study of control samples from healthy donors and cancer patients. Libraries were prepared by immunoSEQ multiplex PCR; TCRdb keeps only in-frame clonotypes and omits some of them. Here the sample spans more than 150,000 clones, around 93% being singletons. Input material: blood. The receptors here all came from a man aged 18-30 years in good health.

The V gene is TRBV9, the J gene TRBJ1-2; TRBD1 aligns across 7 bases. The CDR3 loop spans 11 amino acids. J lost 7 bases, V lost 4 bases, and 1 base had no gene match. Germline CDR1 reads SGDLS; CDR2 reads YYNGEE. DNA of the CDR3: TGTGCCAGCAGCCGGACAGGTGGCTACACCTTC. It codes for CASSRTGGYTF.

This sequence joins TRBV19 and TRBJ1-2, with 7 bases matching TRBD1. Germline CDR1 LNHDA, CDR2 SQIVND (reference sequence). This CDR3 has 12 residues. The V gene end was trimmed by 5 bases and the J gene end by 7 bases; junction bases not matched to a gene: 4. The CDR3 spells CASSDDRVGYTF. CDR3 coding DNA: TGTGCCAGTAGTGACGACAGGGTTGGCTACACCTTC.

V gene TRBV19 combines with J gene TRBJ2-7; no clear D gene. Trimming cost V 3 bases and J 3 bases, with 3 bases left between them. Germline V gene data show CDR1 as LNHDA and CDR2 as SQIVND (reference sequence). The CDR3 extends over 11 amino acids. The CDR3 loop reads CASSMGYEQYF. Here the CDR3 DNA reads TGTGCCAGTAGTATGGGCTACGAGCAGTACTTC. The variable domain in full, completed from reference TRBV19 and TRBJ2-7, reads DGGITQSPKYLFRKEGQNVTLSCEQNLNHDAMYWYRQDPGQGLRLIYYSQIVNDFQKGDIAEGYSVSREKKESFPLTVTSAQKNPTAFYLCASSMGYEQYFGPGTRLTVT.

The genes are TRBV30 and TRBJ2-3; 9 positions match TRBD1. The CDR3 has 14 residues. Germline CDR1 is GTSNPN and CDR2 is SVGIG (reference sequence). V shed 2 bases and J 7 bases; nucleotides not matched to a gene: 7. CDR3 sequence (DNA): TGTGCCTGGAGTCTTGGGACAGGGATGAATACGCAGTATTTT. It translates to CAWSLGTGMNTQYF.

This rearrangement joins TRBV5-1 to TRBJ2-3, with unresolved D. The V and J ends lost 0 bases and 7 bases respectively, with 9 bases between them. This CDR3 is built from 13 residues. CDR1 is SGHRS, CDR2 YFSETQ, per germline. CDR3 protein: CASSLGGLNTQYF. Here the CDR3 DNA reads TGCGCCAGCAGCTTGGGTGGGTTGAATACGCAGTATTTT.

This sequence joins TRBV2 and TRBJ1-4; D gene unclear. The length of the CDR3 is 12 residues. Trimming cost V 6 bases and J 5 bases, with 7 bases left between them. Germline CDR1 SNHLY, CDR2 FYNNEI. The CDR3 nucleotides are TGTGCCAGCAGGACCCCAAATGAAAAACTGTTTTTT. The encoded protein is CASRTPNEKLFF.